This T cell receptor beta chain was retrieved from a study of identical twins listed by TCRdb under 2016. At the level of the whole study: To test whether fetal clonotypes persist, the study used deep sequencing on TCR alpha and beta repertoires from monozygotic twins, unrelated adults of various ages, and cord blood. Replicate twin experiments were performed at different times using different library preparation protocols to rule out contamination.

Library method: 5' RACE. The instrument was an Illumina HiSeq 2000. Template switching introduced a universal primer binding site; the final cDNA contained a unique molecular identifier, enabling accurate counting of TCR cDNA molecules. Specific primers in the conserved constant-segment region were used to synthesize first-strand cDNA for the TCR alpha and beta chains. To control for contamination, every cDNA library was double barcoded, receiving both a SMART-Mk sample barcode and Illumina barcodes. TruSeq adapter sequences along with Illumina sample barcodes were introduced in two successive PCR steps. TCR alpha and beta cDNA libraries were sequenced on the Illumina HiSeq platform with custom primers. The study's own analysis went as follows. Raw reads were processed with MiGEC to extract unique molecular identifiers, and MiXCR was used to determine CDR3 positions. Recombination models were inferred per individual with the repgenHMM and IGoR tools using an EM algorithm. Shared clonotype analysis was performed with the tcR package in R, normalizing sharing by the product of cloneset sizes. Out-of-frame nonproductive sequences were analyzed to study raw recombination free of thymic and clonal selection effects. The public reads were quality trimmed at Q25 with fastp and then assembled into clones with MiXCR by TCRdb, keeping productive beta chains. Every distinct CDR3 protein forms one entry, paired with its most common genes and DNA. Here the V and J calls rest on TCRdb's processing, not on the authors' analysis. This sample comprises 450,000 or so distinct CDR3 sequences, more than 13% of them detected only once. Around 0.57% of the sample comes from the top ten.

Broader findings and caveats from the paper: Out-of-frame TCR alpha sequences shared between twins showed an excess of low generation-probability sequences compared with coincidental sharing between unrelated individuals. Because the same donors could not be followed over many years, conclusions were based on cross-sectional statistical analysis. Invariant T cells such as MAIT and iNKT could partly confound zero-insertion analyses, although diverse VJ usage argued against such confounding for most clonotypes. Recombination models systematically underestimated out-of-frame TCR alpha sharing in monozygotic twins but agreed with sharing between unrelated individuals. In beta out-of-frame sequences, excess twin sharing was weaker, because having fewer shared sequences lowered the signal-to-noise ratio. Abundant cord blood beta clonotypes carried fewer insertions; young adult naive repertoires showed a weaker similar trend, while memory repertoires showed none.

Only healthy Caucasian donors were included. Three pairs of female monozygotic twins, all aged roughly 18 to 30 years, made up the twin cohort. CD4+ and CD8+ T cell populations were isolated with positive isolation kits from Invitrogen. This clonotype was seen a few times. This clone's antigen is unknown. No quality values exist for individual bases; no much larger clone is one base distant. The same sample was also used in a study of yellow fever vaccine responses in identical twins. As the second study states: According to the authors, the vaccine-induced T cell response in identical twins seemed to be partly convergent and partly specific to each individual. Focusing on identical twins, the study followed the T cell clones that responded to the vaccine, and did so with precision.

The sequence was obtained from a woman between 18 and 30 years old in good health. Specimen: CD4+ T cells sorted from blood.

Read as DNA, the sequence is TGTGCCAGCAGCCAAGACGAAGGACTAGCGCCTTACAATGAGCAGTTCTTC. Translated, it gives CASSQDEGLAPYNEQFF. This sequence uses TRBV3-1 and TRBJ2-1; TRBD2 aligns with 9 central bases. CDR1 and CDR2, per the germline V gene (reference sequence), are LGHDT and YNNKEL. The CDR3 runs 17 residues from the cysteine to the phenylalanine. Only CDR3 DNA remains: 51 bases, in frame from the first base. Trimming takes 0 bases off V and 4 bases off J; junction bases not matched to a gene: 7.